This T cell receptor (beta chain) was recovered during a study of molecular identifiers for immune sequencing clone quantification. For naive CD8 T cells, sorting used the CD8+CD4-CCR7+CD45RA+ phenotype. This clonotype appeared a few times. What it recognizes is unknown. TCRdb re-called the PCR reads with MiXCR, one entry per CDR3 protein. The table includes roughly 40,000 distinct CDR3 sequences, around 18% detected once. Study-wide findings and caveats: Even with 800,000 to 1,000,000 naive cells present, spiked Jurkat TCR RNA from one cell was reportedly detectable. Highly expanded clone sizes could end up underestimated if a barcode were shared by identical TCR molecules.

The trim removed 5 bases at V and 6 bases at J, leaving 7 bases unmatched. This CDR3 has 14 residues. The germline CDR1 and CDR2 sequences are MDHEN and SYDVKM. The V and J genes are TRBV28 and TRBJ2-4; 7 bases line up with TRBD2. Sequencing used naive CD8+ T cells from blood, with Jurkat cell RNA spiked in. The subset denotes: FACS-sorted CD8+CD4-CCR7+CD45RA+ naive T cells. The receptor was derived from a human donor in good health. Some libraries in this study had Jurkat cell RNA spiked in. CDR3 sequence (DNA): TGTGCCAGCAGTGCAGGACTAGGGAGAAACATTCAGTACTTC. Protein: CASSAGLGRNIQYF.